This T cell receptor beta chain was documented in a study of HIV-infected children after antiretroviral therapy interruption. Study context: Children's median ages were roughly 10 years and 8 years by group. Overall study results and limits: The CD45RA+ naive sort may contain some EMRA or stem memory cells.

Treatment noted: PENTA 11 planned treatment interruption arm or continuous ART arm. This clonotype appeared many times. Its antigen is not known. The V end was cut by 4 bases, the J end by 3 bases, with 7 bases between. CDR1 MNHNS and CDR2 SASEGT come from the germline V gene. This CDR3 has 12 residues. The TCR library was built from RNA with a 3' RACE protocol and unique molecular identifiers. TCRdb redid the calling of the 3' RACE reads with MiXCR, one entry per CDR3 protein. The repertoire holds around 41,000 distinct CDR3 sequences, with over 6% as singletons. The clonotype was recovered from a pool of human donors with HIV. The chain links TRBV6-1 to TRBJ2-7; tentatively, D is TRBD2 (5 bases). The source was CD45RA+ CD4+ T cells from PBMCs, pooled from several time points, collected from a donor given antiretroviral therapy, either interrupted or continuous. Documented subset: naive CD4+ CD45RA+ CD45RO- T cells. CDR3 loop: CASSARDYEQYF. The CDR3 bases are TGTGCCAGCAGTGCCCGGGACTACGAGCAGTACTTC.